The 22 T cell receptor beta chains listed next were all sequenced from one sample in a study of T-cell memory formation after mild COVID-19. TCRdb passed the 5' RACE reads through MiXCR, listing each CDR3 protein once. The profile shows about 260,000 distinct CDR3 sequences, around 15% of them singletons. Sample: PBMCs or a T cell subset sorted from them (not recorded which). The receptors originated from a man younger than 30 who had mild COVID-19 (a few samples of this study predate the infection). Cell type and time point are not known.

This clonotype was recorded a few times. The J gene is TRBJ2-2, the V gene TRBV10-3; D call uncertain. The V gene's germline CDR1 is ENHRY and CDR2 SYGVKD. Trimming stripped 7 bases from V and 0 bases from J, with 9 bases between. The CDR3 is 14 amino acids. In DNA form, the CDR3 reads TGTGCCATCAACTCGAAGACGAACACCGGGGAGCTGTTTTTT. It encodes CAINSKTNTGELFF.

In its sample, this clonotype was seen a few times. The chain has TRBV6-5 and TRBJ2-1, with 8 bases that match TRBD1. Trimming took 2 bases from V and 4 from J; bases not matched to a gene: 1. CDR3 length equals 14 residues. CDR1 and CDR2 (germline): MNHEY, SVGAGI. Here the CDR3 reads CASSYGQGYNEQFF. The CDR3 nucleotides read TGTGCCAGCAGTTACGGACAGGGTTACAATGAGCAGTTCTTC.

In its sample, this clonotype was seen a few times. The chain uses TRBV2 and TRBJ2-3; possibly TRBD1 for D (5 bases). The V and J ends lost 3 bases and 0 bases respectively, with 7 bases between them. Per germline, CDR1 SNHLY and CDR2 FYNNEI. There are 14 residues in the CDR3. The DNA of the CDR3 is TGTGCCAGCAGTGAGCAGGGTAGCACAGATACGCAGTATTTT. This encodes CASSEQGSTDTQYF.

This clonotype came up a few times. The gene calls are TRBV5-1 and TRBJ1-6, with a weak D call TRBD1 (5 bases). V dropped 4 bases and J dropped 7 bases, with 9 bases sitting between them. CDR3 length: 13 residues. The V gene's germline CDR1 is SGHRS and CDR2 YFSETQ. CDR3 in amino acids: CASSRDGNSPLHF. The CDR3 DNA reads TGCGCCAGCAGCAGGGACGGCAATTCACCCCTCCACTTT.

The sample holds a few counts of this clonotype. The CDR3 region is CASSFAGTRSDTQYF. In DNA, the CDR3 is TGTGCCAGCAGCTTTGCCGGCACGAGGTCAGATACGCAGTATTTT. The rearrangement links TRBV7-3 to TRBJ2-3; no clear D. V was clipped by 3 bases and J by 4 bases, with 14 bases between them. Per germline, CDR1 SGHTA and CDR2 FQGTGA. This CDR3 has 15 amino acids. Combining the CDR3 with reference TRBV7-3 and TRBJ2-3 gives the whole variable domain GAGVSQTPSNKVTEKGKYVELRCDPISGHTALYWYRQSLGQGPEFLIYFQGTGAADDSGLPNDRFFAVRPEGSVSTLKIQRTERGDSAVYLCASSFAGTRSDTQYFGPGTRLTVL.

This clonotype has just a few counts. The genes are TRBV24-1 and TRBJ2-1; unclear D gene. V was trimmed by 5 bases and J by 10 bases, leaving 17 bases between them. Germline lookup yields CDR1 KGHDR and CDR2 SFDVKD. The length of the CDR3 is 14 residues. DNA for the CDR3: TGTGCCACCAGTGCCTTGAGAGCTCAGGCCGAGCAGTTCTTC. Its protein is CATSALRAQAEQFF.

This sequence joins TRBV11-2 and TRBJ2-5; perhaps TRBD2 as D (7 bases). The CDR3 contains 15 residues. Germline V gives CDR1 SGHAT, CDR2 FQNNGV. Trimming left V 6 bases short and J 3 bases short, with 17 bases between. CDR3 in amino acids: CASRPWGGREETQYF. The CDR3 nucleotides read TGTGCCAGCAGGCCCTGGGGGGGCCGGGAAGAGACCCAGTACTTC.

V gene TRBV30 combines with J gene TRBJ1-2, with no clear D. CDR1 is GTSNPN, CDR2 SVGIG, per germline (reference sequence). This CDR3 contains 11 residues. Trimming left V 4 bases short and J 13 bases short, with 16 bases between. This CDR3 reads CAWTEAAGGTF. As DNA, the CDR3 is TGTGCCTGGACCGAGGCGGCCGGCGGCACCTTC. The full variable domain, with the rest looked up from reference TRBV30 and TRBJ1-2, is SQTIHQWPATLVQPVGSPLSLECTVEGTSNPNLYWYRQAAGRGLQLLFYSVGIGQISSEVPQNLSASRPQDRQFILSSKKLLLSDSGFYLCAWTEAAGGTFGSGTRLTVV.

This rearrangement joins TRBV7-9 to TRBJ2-3, with 9 nucleotides matching TRBD1. Looked up from germline, CDR1 is SEHNR and CDR2 is FQNEAQ (reference sequence). This CDR3 comprises 17 residues. V gave up 1 base and J gave up 3 bases; unmatched junction bases: 8. The CDR3 region is CASSLVPGTGSTDTQYF. CDR3 bases: TGTGCCAGCAGCTTAGTGCCCGGGACAGGGTCGACAGATACGCAGTATTTT.

This clonotype occurred a few times. The J gene is TRBJ2-7, the V gene TRBV19, with D tentatively TRBD1 or TRBD2 (6 bases each). Trimming cost V 5 bases and J 0 bases, with 17 bases left between them. Germline assignment: CDR1 LNHDA and CDR2 SQIVND (reference sequence). The CDR3 spans 16 residues. The CDR3: CASSPIGGLSSYEQYF. CDR3 coding DNA: TGTGCCAGTAGTCCCATAGGGGGGTTGAGCTCCTACGAGCAGTACTTC.

The chain uses TRBV19 and TRBJ1-5, with 7 bases lining up with TRBD1. The ends lost 7 bases at V and 6 bases at J; junction bases unmatched: 9. There are 14 residues in the CDR3. Germline lookup yields CDR1 LNHDA and CDR2 SQIVND (reference sequence). CDR3 sequence (DNA): TGTGCCAGTAAAGGGGACAGAAGAGGTCAGCCCCAGCATTTT. It encodes CASKGDRRGQPQHF. The whole variable domain, filled in from reference TRBV19 and TRBJ1-5, reads DGGITQSPKYLFRKEGQNVTLSCEQNLNHDAMYWYRQDPGQGLRLIYYSQIVNDFQKGDIAEGYSVSREKKESFPLTVTSAQKNPTAFYLCASKGDRRGQPQHFGDGTRLSIL.

The chain employs TRBV20-1 and TRBJ1-4, with D perhaps TRBD1 (5 bases). Between the trimmed V and J ends, which lost 5 bases and 3 bases, there was a span of 13 bases. This CDR3 region has 14 residues. CDR1 and CDR2 from the germline V gene are DFQATT and SNEGSKA (reference sequence). The CDR3 coding sequence is TGCAGTGCTGTCGGGGGTTTTCCTAATGAAAAACTGTTTTTT. This codes for CSAVGGFPNEKLFF.

V is TRBV4-3 and J is TRBJ2-1, with 7 bases fitting TRBD1. Germline CDR1 and CDR2: LGHNA and YSLEER. The CDR3 spans 16 residues. V lost 2 bases, J lost 5 bases, and 9 bases stayed unmatched. CDR3 region: CASSQQRTGTDNEQFF. The CDR3 nucleotides are TGCGCCAGCAGCCAACAGCGAACCGGGACAGACAATGAGCAGTTCTTC.

This clonotype has ten or more counts. The chain joins TRBV7-2 to TRBJ2-1; tentatively, D is TRBD1 (5 bases). V was clipped by 5 bases and J by 0 bases, with 8 bases between them. This CDR3 spans 14 amino acids. CDR1 and CDR2 from the germline V gene are SGHTA and FQGNSA. This chain's CDR3 is CASSQGSSYNEQFF. CDR3 nucleotide sequence: TGTGCCAGCAGCCAGGGAAGCTCCTACAATGAGCAGTTCTTC. Drawing the rest from reference TRBV7-2 and TRBJ2-1, the complete variable domain is GAGVSQSPSNKVTEKGKDVELRCDPISGHTALYWYRQSLGQGLEFLIYFQGNSAPDKSGLPSDRFSAERTGGSVSTLTIQRTQQEDSAVYLCASSQGSSYNEQFFGPGTRLTVL.

This clonotype occurred a few times. The CDR3 nucleotides read TGTGCCAGCAGTTCCTCAGGTTCCGTCTGGACGCAGTATTTT. It codes for CASSSSGSVWTQYF. This chain links TRBV6-5 with TRBJ2-3; no definite D call. Germline lookup yields CDR1 MNHEY and CDR2 SVGAGI. With 4 bases removed from V and 9 bases from J, the gap between germline ends came to 17 bases. The CDR3 spans 14 residues.

This clonotype was picked up a small number of times. The rearrangement links TRBV12-3 or TRBV12-4 to TRBJ2-3; 9 bases agree with TRBD1. J was trimmed by 1 base and V by 6 bases; bases with no gene match: 8. The CDR3 spans 16 residues. The CDR3 DNA follows: TGTGCCAGCAGCCACCGGGACAGGGACCGCACAGATACGCAGTATTTT. Residues: CASSHRDRDRTDTQYF.

This clonotype showed up just a few times. The chain couples TRBV20-1 to TRBJ2-1, with 8 bases lining up with TRBD2. CDR1 DFQATT and CDR2 SNEGSKA come from the germline V gene (reference sequence). This CDR3 region has 14 residues. The ends lost 3 bases at V and 6 bases at J; junction bases unmatched: 7. CDR3 in DNA: TGCAGTGCTAGCCGGACTAGCTCAATCAATGAGCAGTTCTTC. Its protein product is CSASRTSSINEQFF.

The chain combines TRBV5-4 with TRBJ2-3; 13 bases line up with TRBD2. CDR1 and CDR2 from the germline V gene are SGHNT and YYREEE (reference sequence). CDR3 length: 15 amino acids. The ends lost 3 bases at V and 9 bases at J; junction bases unmatched: 7. CDR3 in DNA: TGTGCCAGCAGCTCACCGACTAGCGGGGGGATGACGCAGTATTTT. This translates into CASSSPTSGGMTQYF.

This rearrangement joins TRBV18 to TRBJ1-1; D is undetermined. CDR1 KGHSH and CDR2 LQKENI come from the germline V gene. The CDR3 has 16 residues. V lost 0 bases and J 0 bases, leaving 11 bases between the germline ends. CDR3 sequence (DNA): TGTGCCAGCTCACCACCGAATTCAGAGATGAACACTGAAGCTTTCTTT. Translated: CASSPPNSEMNTEAFF. Based on the CDR3 plus reference TRBV18 and TRBJ1-1, the full variable domain is NAGVMQNPRHLVRRRGQEARLRCSPMKGHSHVYWYRQLPEEGLKFMVYLQKENIIDESGMPKERFSAEFPKEGPSILRIQQVVRGDSAAYFCASSPPNSEMNTEAFFGQGTRLTVV.

In this sample, this clonotype turned up a few times. This chain links TRBV5-1 with TRBJ2-2; the D gene is possibly TRBD2 (5 bases). Germline V gives CDR1 SGHRS, CDR2 YFSETQ. The CDR3 sequence is 14 residues long. V was shortened by 7 bases and J by 3 bases, with 13 bases between the two germline ends. The CDR3 protein is CASRRVGDTGELFF. CDR3 DNA sequence: TGCGCCAGCCGACGGGTCGGGGACACCGGGGAGCTGTTTTTT.

The DNA of the CDR3 is TGTGCCACCAAGGGACAGGGAGTCAATGAGCAGTTCTTC. This encodes CATKGQGVNEQFF. The rearrangement joins TRBV2 to TRBJ2-1, with 9 positions matching TRBD1. The CDR3 runs to 13 residues. From germline, CDR1 is SNHLY and CDR2 FYNNEI. The ends lost 10 bases at V and 6 bases at J; junction bases unmatched: 7.

The rearrangement uses TRBV5-1 and TRBJ2-3; perhaps D is TRBD1 or TRBD2 (5 bases each). The CDR3 length is 17 residues. V was pared by 1 base and J by 1 base, with 16 bases between. Germline lookup yields CDR1 SGHRS and CDR2 YFSETQ. This CDR3 is CASSLFWGTAGTDTQYF. The CDR3, as DNA: TGCGCCAGCAGCTTGTTCTGGGGGACCGCCGGCACAGATACGCAGTATTTT.